The clone carrying this T cell receptor (beta chain) was seen ten or more times. Each donor was a healthy Caucasian individual from Russia, aged about 6 to 90. The data stem from a study of blood T cells in healthy people across ages. Trimming stripped 2 bases from V and 5 bases from J, with 15 bases between. Germline values: CDR1 MNHEY, CDR2 SVGEGT. CDR3 size: 15 residues. Alongside a J-beta primer mix, a sample-barcoded 5' primer served in a second PCR lasting about 7 to 12 cycles. In TCRdb, the 5' RACE reads were re-called with MiXCR into one record per CDR3 protein. Of 800,000 to 950,000 distinct CDR3 sequences listed, 36% are singletons.

The sequenced sample was blood. V and J are TRBV6-2 or TRBV6-3 and TRBJ2-5; D unresolved. The receptor was derived from a man in his late teens or twenties in good health. The CDR3 reads CASSYLNPSSETQYF. CDR3 DNA sequence: TGTGCCAGCAGTTACCTCAACCCGTCATCCGAGACCCAGTACTTC.